The 10 T cell receptor beta chains below all came from one sample that was sequenced in a study of PD-L1 blockade in urothelial cancer. Indicated time point: pretreatment peripheral blood. TCRdb's copy holds only in-frame clones and misses some; the assay was immunoSEQ multiplex PCR. The sample includes tens of thousands of clones, about 90% of them seen just once. Specimen: PBMCs, collected around atezolizumab (anti-PD-L1) treatment. The receptor set was obtained from a man between 70 and 80 years old with urothelial cancer.

The V call is TRBV25-1, the J call TRBJ2-7, with D possibly matching TRBD1 (5 bases). V lost 3 bases to trimming and J lost 8 bases, with 11 bases between them. Germline loops: CDR1 MGHDK, CDR2 SYGVNS. The CDR3 totals 12 residues. The CDR3 DNA is TGTGCCAGCAGTGAGACCCCAGGGAAGCAGTACTTC. This codes for CASSETPGKQYF.

This sequence joins TRBV7-8 and TRBJ1-1; D remains ambiguous. Trimming stripped 8 bases from V and 0 bases from J, with 13 bases between. The CDR3 extends over 14 amino acids. Looked up from germline, CDR1 is SGHVS and CDR2 is FQNEAQ. CDR3: CASDLGGLNTEAFF. Here the CDR3 DNA reads TGTGCCAGCGACCTAGGAGGGCTGAACACTGAAGCTTTCTTT.

This clone has only one observation. The chain joins TRBV7-9 to TRBJ2-3, with TRBD2 matching over 10 bases. CDR1 is SEHNR and CDR2 is FQNEAQ in the germline V gene (reference sequence). J lost 2 bases, V lost 1 base, and 3 bases had no gene match. The CDR3 consists of 16 residues. Written as DNA, the CDR3 is TGTGCCAGCAGCTTAGGGACTAGCGGCCCCACAGATACGCAGTATTTT. Translating gives CASSLGTSGPTDTQYF.

The chain links TRBV6-5 to TRBJ2-7; 9 nucleotides match TRBD1. The J segment lost 3 bases and the V segment lost 5 bases, leaving 8 bases of the junction unmatched. CDR1 and CDR2 (germline): MNHEY, SVGAGI. The CDR3 covers 15 residues. The CDR3 DNA sequence: TGTGCCAGCAGTCAGTCCGACAGGGGGGGCTACGAGCAGTACTTC. This translates into CASSQSDRGGYEQYF.

The chain couples TRBV19 to TRBJ1-1, with D possibly matching TRBD1 (5 bases). This CDR3 is 14 amino acids long. V was cut by 6 bases and J by 4 bases, with 15 bases left in between. Germline V CDR1 and CDR2: LNHDA, SQIVND (reference sequence). The CDR3 nucleotides are TGTGCCAGTAGCCGCAGGGAGGGAAGCACTGAAGCTTTCTTT. Its translation is CASSRREGSTEAFF.

Details on this clone: The sample carries other DNA sequences with the same CDR3. The chain uses TRBV30 and TRBJ1-3; D is perhaps TRBD1 (6 bases). The CDR3 has 13 amino acids. The V gene's germline CDR1 is GTSNPN and CDR2 SVGIG (reference sequence). V lost 4 bases to trimming and J lost 2 bases, with 9 bases between them. The CDR3 region is CAWKQGTGNTIYF. In nucleotides, the CDR3 is TGTGCCTGGAAACAGGGAACTGGAAACACCATATATTTT.

This clone was found a few times. The chain is built from TRBV2 and TRBJ1-1; D gene unclear. The CDR3 extends over 12 amino acids. Per the germline V gene, CDR1 is SNHLY and CDR2 is FYNNEI. Trimming stripped 3 bases from V and 11 bases from J, with 13 bases between. The CDR3 sequence: CASSDEVQGAFF. Written as DNA, the CDR3 is TGTGCCAGCAGTGATGAGGTCCAAGGCGCTTTCTTT.

The chain carries TRBV28 and TRBJ1-5, with a possible D match to TRBD1 (6 bases). CDR1 and CDR2 from the germline V gene are MDHEN and SYDVKM. The CDR3 is 14 amino acids. Trimming took off 6 bases at V and 5 bases at J, with 14 bases between the two ends. CDR3 residues: CASRVGGRDQPQHF. In DNA, the CDR3 is TGTGCCAGCAGGGTAGGGGGTAGGGATCAGCCCCAGCATTTT.

This chain connects TRBV7-3 to TRBJ2-2; D unresolved. V lost 5 bases and J 1 base, leaving 14 bases between the germline ends. Germline V CDR1 and CDR2: SGHTA, FQGTGA. CDR3 length equals 16 residues. The CDR3 bases are TGTGCCAGCAGCCCCGACACTTCTTTGAACACCGGGGAGCTGTTTTTT. It translates to CASSPDTSLNTGELFF.

Only one count was recorded for this clone. This rearrangement joins TRBV18 to TRBJ1-1; possibly TRBD1 for D (5 bases). Germline lookup yields CDR1 KGHSH and CDR2 LQKENI. The CDR3 runs to 14 residues. V was cut by 3 bases and J by 3 bases, with 11 bases left in between. CDR3 nucleotides: TGTGCCAGCTCACCCGGGGGGAGGGACACTGAAGCTTTCTTT. It encodes CASSPGGRDTEAFF.